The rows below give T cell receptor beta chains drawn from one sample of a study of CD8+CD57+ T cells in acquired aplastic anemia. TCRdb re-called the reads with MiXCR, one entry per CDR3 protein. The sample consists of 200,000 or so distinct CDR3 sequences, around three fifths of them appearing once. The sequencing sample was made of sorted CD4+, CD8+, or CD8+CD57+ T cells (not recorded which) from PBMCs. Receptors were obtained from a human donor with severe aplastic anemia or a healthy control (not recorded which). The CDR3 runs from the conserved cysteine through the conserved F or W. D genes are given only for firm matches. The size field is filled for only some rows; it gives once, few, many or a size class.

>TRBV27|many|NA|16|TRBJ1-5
TGTGCCAGCAGTTTATCTGTCAGCGGCAGCAATCAGCCCCAGCATTTT
CASSLSVSGSNQPQHF
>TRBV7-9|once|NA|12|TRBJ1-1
TGTGCCAGCAGCGCCTGGGACACTGAAGCTTTCTTT
CASSAWDTEAFF
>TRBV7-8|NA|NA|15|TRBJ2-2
TGTGCCAGCAGCGCAGAGGGCCGGTACACCGGGGAGCTGTTTTTT
CASSAEGRYTGELFF
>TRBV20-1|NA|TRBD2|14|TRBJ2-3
TGCAGTGCGAGAGCACTAGCGGGAGAGGGTACGCAGTATTTT
CSARALAGEGTQYF
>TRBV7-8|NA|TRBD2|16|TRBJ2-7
TGTGCCAGCAGCTTACTAGCGGGGGGGCCGATCGCCGAGCAGTACTTC
CASSLLAGGPIAEQYF
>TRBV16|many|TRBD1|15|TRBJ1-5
TGTGCCAGCAGCCAATCGTCAGGGGGCGATCAGCCCCAGCATTTT
CASSQSSGGDQPQHF
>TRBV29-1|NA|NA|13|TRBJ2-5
TGCAGCGTTGAAGGGTCTAGCCAAGAGACCCAGTACTTC
CSVEGSSQETQYF
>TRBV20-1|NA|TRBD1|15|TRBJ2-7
TGCAGTGCCTCAAACATGGGACAGGGCTCCTACGAGCAGTACTTC
CSASNMGQGSYEQYF
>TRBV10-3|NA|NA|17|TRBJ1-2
TGTGCCATCAGTGACCCCTTCGTCGAAGGGAGGGGGTATGGCTACACCTTC
CAISDPFVEGRGYGYTF
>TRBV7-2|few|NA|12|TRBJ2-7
TGTGCCAGCAGCCCGGACGACTACGAGCAGTACTTC
CASSPDDYEQYF
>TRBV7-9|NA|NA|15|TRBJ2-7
TGTGCCAGCAGCCCAGGACAGCCGAGCTCCTACGAGCAGTACTTC
CASSPGQPSSYEQYF
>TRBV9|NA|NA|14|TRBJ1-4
TGTGCCAGCAGCGTAGCAGCAATGAATGAAAAACTGTTTTTT
CASSVAAMNEKLFF
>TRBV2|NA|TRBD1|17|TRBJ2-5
TGTGCCAGCAGTGAAAGGTGGAGGGACAGGGCGCAAGAGACCCAGTACTTC
CASSERWRDRAQETQYF
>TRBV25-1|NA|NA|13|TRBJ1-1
TGTGCCAGCAGTGAAGACGGGTGTACTGAAGCTTTCTTT
CASSEDGCTEAFF
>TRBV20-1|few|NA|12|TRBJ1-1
TGCAGTGCTGTACAGGGCTGGGCTGAAGCTTTCTTT
CSAVQGWAEAFF
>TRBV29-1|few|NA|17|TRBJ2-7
TGCAGCGTTGAAGAAGGACGTCATGGCCACTCCAACTACGAGCAGTACTTC
CSVEEGRHGHSNYEQYF
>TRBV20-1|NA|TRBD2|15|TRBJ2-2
TGCAGTGCTAGTGATACTAGCGGTGGTACCGGGGAGCTGTTTTTT
CSASDTSGGTGELFF
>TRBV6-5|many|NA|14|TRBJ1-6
TGTGCCAGCAGTTATGGTGCTCTAAATTCACCCCTCCACTTT
CASSYGALNSPLHF
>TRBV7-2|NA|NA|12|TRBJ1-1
TGTGCCAGCAGCAGCCGCTCCCGGGAAGCTTTCTTT
CASSSRSREAFF
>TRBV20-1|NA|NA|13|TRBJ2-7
TGCAGTGCCACTCGGGGAGGTGGCGACGAGCAGTACTTC
CSATRGGGDEQYF
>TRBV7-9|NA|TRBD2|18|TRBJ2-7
TGTGCCAGCAGCTCCTCCGGGACTAGCGGGAGGTCGACCTACGAGCAGTACTTC
CASSSSGTSGRSTYEQYF
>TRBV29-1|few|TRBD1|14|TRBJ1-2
TGCAGCGTTGATCCCGGGACAGGGATTTTGGGCTACACCTTC
CSVDPGTGILGYTF
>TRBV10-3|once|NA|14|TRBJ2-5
TGTGCCATCAGTCCCGGGACCGAGCGGGTGACCCAGTACTTC
CAISPGTERVTQYF
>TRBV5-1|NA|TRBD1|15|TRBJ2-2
TGCGCCAGCAGCTTTGGGCAGGGGGACACCGGGGAGCTGCTTTTT
CASSFGQGDTGELLF
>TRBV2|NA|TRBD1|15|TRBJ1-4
TGTGCCAGCAGGCGCCGGACAGGTTACGATGAAAAACTGTTTTTT
CASRRRTGYDEKLFF
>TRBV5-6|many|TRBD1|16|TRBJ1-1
TGTGCCAGCAGCTCGATACAGGGGTGGGTGAACACTGAAGCTTTCTTT
CASSSIQGWVNTEAFF
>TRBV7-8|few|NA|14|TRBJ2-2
TGTGCCAGCAGTCAAGGGGGGTACGGCGGGGAGCTGTTTTTT
CASSQGGYGGELFF
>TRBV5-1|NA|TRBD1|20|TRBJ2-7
TGCGCCAGCAGCTTGGCGCCGAATCGGGACAGGCAGCCTCCTATCCACGAGCAGTACTTC
CASSLAPNRDRQPPIHEQYF
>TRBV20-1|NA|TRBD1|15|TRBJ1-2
TGCAGTGCCCGGCCGGACAGGGCGGGAGGTTATGGCTACACCTTC
CSARPDRAGGYGYTF
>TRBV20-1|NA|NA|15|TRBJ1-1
TGCAGTGCTAGAGATCGGACAAGATCTTACACTGAAGCTTTCTTT
CSARDRTRSYTEAFF